The clone carrying this TCR beta chain was observed a few times. The authors' processing: Estimated nucleated cell counts came from reference gene primer amplification. The method was immunoSEQ multiplex PCR; TCRdb's version includes in-frame clones alone and lacks a portion of them. V and J calls and clone size are given by that table; D and trimming were obtained from the DNA. The top ten hold just under 25% of the sample, which has 120,000 or so clones, about 80% seen once. The sample is drawn from a study of blood T cell repertoires in COVID-19. For the study at large: COVID-19 samples from acute and convalescent phases originated in the United States, Italy and Spain. PBMCs, B-cell-depleted T cells, or T cells provided the cDNA or gDNA that made up the material.

Looked up from germline, CDR1 is KGHDR and CDR2 is SFDVKD. V lost 4 bases to trimming and J lost 0 bases, with 8 bases between them. The CDR3 totals 15 residues. Sequencing was carried out using peripheral blood. The chain carries TRBV24-1 and TRBJ2-2; TRBD1 is a possible D gene (5 bases). The origin of this receptor is a human donor in a cohort sampled during active COVID-19. The CDR3 reads CATSDIQANTGELFF. DNA for the CDR3: TGTGCCACCAGTGACATACAGGCGAACACCGGGGAGCTGTTTTTT.